Shown below are 29 T cell receptor beta chains from a single sample sequenced in a study of blood T cell repertoires in COVID-19. Profiled with immunoSEQ multiplex PCR; TCRdb holds only in-frame clones, not every one. The profile shows 250,000 to 350,000 clones, roughly 89% of them singletons. Sequenced: peripheral blood. The source is a man aged 30 to 45 with acute or convalescent COVID-19.

The chain links TRBV5-1 to TRBJ1-1; D call uncertain. Per germline, CDR1 SGHRS and CDR2 YFSETQ. V was pared by 0 bases and J by 2 bases, with 8 bases between. This CDR3 contains 14 residues. CDR3 sequence: CASSLAQSNTEAFF. Here the CDR3 DNA reads TGCGCCAGCAGCTTGGCACAGTCCAACACTGAAGCTTTCTTT.

V usage is TRBV3-1 (or the pseudogene TRBV3-2) and J usage is TRBJ1-4; D possibly corresponds to TRBD1 (5 bases). Between the trimmed V and J ends, which lost 0 bases and 4 bases, there was a span of 9 bases. The CDR3 runs 15 residues. The germline V gene encodes CDR1 LGHDT and CDR2 YNNKEL (reference sequence). CDR3 sequence (DNA): TGTGCCAGCAGCCAAGATCGCAGGGATAATGAAAAACTGTTTTTT. Amino acids: CASSQDRRDNEKLFF.

The rearrangement joins TRBV6-9 to TRBJ2-5; D gene uncertain. Deletions cut 7 bases from V and 5 bases from J, with 17 bases between. From germline, CDR1 is MNHGY and CDR2 SVAAGI. This CDR3 is built from 14 residues. The CDR3 DNA reads TGTGCCAGCACCACGACTGGAGCTGGGGAGACCCAGTACTTC. This sequence encodes CASTTTGAGETQYF.

The gene calls are TRBV28 and TRBJ2-1, with 11 positions matching TRBD2. J was trimmed by 6 bases and V by 7 bases; bases with no gene match: 5. CDR3 length: 14 amino acids. Germline V gene lookup returns CDR1 MDHEN and CDR2 SYDVKM. As DNA, the CDR3 is TGTGCCAGCAAACTAGCGGGAGCTTCCAATGAGCAGTTCTTC. Its protein product is CASKLAGASNEQFF.

Points on this clone: One end of the junction varies from germline; a read error may be responsible. The rearrangement joins TRBV7-9 to TRBJ2-7; 9 nucleotides agree with TRBD2. CDR3 length: 14 residues. Per the germline V gene, CDR1 is SEHNR and CDR2 is FQNEAQ (reference sequence). This CDR3 reads CASTLTSGHYEQYF. The DNA of the CDR3 is TGTGCCAGCACCTTAACTAGCGGGCATTACGAGCAGTACTTC.

The chain employs TRBV5-1 and TRBJ1-4; 8 nucleotides match TRBD1. The germline V gene has CDR1 SGHRS and CDR2 YFSETQ. CDR3 length equals 14 residues. Unmatched junction bases numbered 3, after V lost 0 bases and J lost 8 bases. CDR3 amino acids: CASSLEQGDEKLFF. CDR3 DNA: TGCGCCAGCAGCTTGGAACAGGGGGACGAAAAACTGTTTTTT.

V and J are TRBV9 and TRBJ2-5; 10 positions agree with TRBD2. J lost 5 bases, V lost 4 bases, and 5 bases had no gene match. The CDR3 loop spans 14 amino acids. Germline V CDR1 and CDR2: SGDLS, YYNGEE. Written as DNA, the CDR3 is TGTGCCAGCAGCTACTCTAGCGGGGGTGAGACCCAGTACTTC. Translation: CASSYSSGGETQYF.

The CDR3, as DNA: TGTGCCAGCAGCCCGGTCCCGGGACAGGGAAGCGAGCAGTACTTC. Translation gives CASSPVPGQGSEQYF. The chain is built from TRBV5-4 and TRBJ2-7, with 9 positions matching TRBD1. Trimming cost V 4 bases and J 6 bases; bases outside gene matches: 11. Germline CDR1 and CDR2: SGHNT and YYREEE (reference sequence). CDR3 length equals 15 residues.

CDR3 nucleotides: TGTGCCAGCAGTGAGAGCGGGCTTTCCTACAATGAGCAGTTCTTC. Its translation: CASSESGLSYNEQFF. This rearrangement joins TRBV6-4 to TRBJ2-1, with D possibly TRBD2 on 6 matching bases. Germline-derived CDR1 and CDR2 are MRHNA and SNTAGT. The CDR3 extends over 15 amino acids. Trimming stripped 3 bases from V and 1 base from J, with 10 bases between.

The J gene is TRBJ2-4, the V gene TRBV2; 11 nucleotides line up with TRBD1. Germline V lookup: CDR1 SNHLY, CDR2 FYNNEI. CDR3 length equals 16 residues. The trim removed 11 bases at V and 0 bases at J, leaving 9 bases unmatched. This chain's CDR3 is CAGGTGGQLAKNIQYF. Here the CDR3 DNA reads TGTGCCGGAGGGACAGGGGGGCAACTAGCCAAAAACATTCAGTACTTC.

Here the CDR3 reads CASSIQGSEAFF. DNA for the CDR3: TGTGCCAGCAGCATACAGGGAAGTGAAGCTTTCTTT. The chain employs TRBV7-3 and TRBJ1-1, with a possible D match to TRBD1 (6 bases). V lost 5 bases to trimming and J lost 7 bases, with 11 bases between them. From germline, CDR1 is SGHTA and CDR2 FQGTGA. This CDR3 has 12 residues.

This chain uses TRBV6-5 with TRBJ2-5, with a weak D call TRBD1 (6 bases). This CDR3 has 13 amino acids. Trimming removed 4 bases from V and 5 bases from J, with 11 bases in between. Germline V CDR1 and CDR2: MNHEY, SVGAGI. The CDR3 protein is CASSWGRGETQYF. Here the CDR3 DNA reads TGTGCCAGCAGTTGGGGGCGCGGGGAGACCCAGTACTTC.

V is TRBV7-6 and J is TRBJ1-3, with D possibly being TRBD1 (6 bases). This CDR3 spans 15 amino acids. V was clipped by 4 bases and J by 0 bases, with 10 bases between them. The germline CDR1 and CDR2 sequences are SGHVS and FNYEAQ. The CDR3 sequence is CASSSGQTSGNTIYF. CDR3 nucleotide sequence: TGTGCCAGCAGCTCCGGACAGACCTCTGGAAACACCATATATTTT. Combining the CDR3 with reference TRBV7-6 and TRBJ1-3 gives the whole variable domain GAGVSQSPRYKVTKRGQDVALRCDPISGHVSLYWYRQALGQGPEFLTYFNYEAQQDKSGLPNDRFSAERPEGSISTLTIQRTEQRDSAMYRCASSSGQTSGNTIYFGEGSWLTVV.

The chain carries TRBV18 and TRBJ1-1; D unclear. The ends were cut back, 0 bases at V and 4 bases at J, with 9 bases in the middle. CDR1 and CDR2 from the germline V gene are KGHSH and LQKENI. This CDR3 comprises 14 residues. CDR3 bases: TGTGCCAGCTCACCACCGAGTGTCGGCACTGAAGCTTTCTTT. Translating gives CASSPPSVGTEAFF.

This clone was picked up one time. This chain joins TRBV28 and TRBJ1-1; D uncertain. CDR3 length: 15 residues. The germline CDR1 and CDR2 sequences are MDHEN and SYDVKM. V lost 3 bases to trimming and J lost 0 bases, with 11 bases between them. CDR3 protein: CASSFWRVMNTEAFF. The CDR3, as DNA: TGTGCCAGCAGTTTTTGGAGGGTAATGAACACTGAAGCTTTCTTT. Complete variable domain (other parts from reference TRBV28 and TRBJ1-1): DVKVTQSSRYLVKRTGEKVFLECVQDMDHENMFWYRQDPGLGLRLIYFSYDVKMKEKGDIPEGYSVSREKKERFSLILESASTNQTSMYLCASSFWRVMNTEAFFGQGTRLTVV.

J is TRBJ1-4 and V is TRBV12-3 or TRBV12-4, with D unresolved. Trimming removed 6 bases from V and 8 bases from J, with 13 bases in between. CDR3 length: 13 amino acids. The CDR3 DNA is TGTGCCAGCAGGCTCACCACTCGAGAAAAACTGTTTTTT. It translates to CASRLTTREKLFF.

The chain recombines TRBV5-1 with TRBJ2-1; weak D call: TRBD2 (5 bases). The CDR3 consists of 16 residues. The V end was cut by 1 base, the J end by 7 bases, with 18 bases between. CDR1 and CDR2 (germline): SGHRS, YFSETQ. Here the CDR3 reads CASSLSLRLSGNEQFF. The CDR3 nucleotides read TGCGCCAGCAGCTTGAGTTTACGTCTTTCGGGGAATGAGCAGTTCTTC.

In its sample, this clone was seen a few times. The chain links TRBV19 to TRBJ1-2; the D gene is possibly TRBD1 (6 bases). Trimming cost V 7 bases and J 6 bases, with 15 bases left between them. The germline CDR1 and CDR2 sequences are LNHDA and SQIVND (reference sequence). The CDR3 totals 13 residues. The CDR3 sequence is CASTMDSFNGYTF. The CDR3 nucleotides read TGTGCCAGTACCATGGACAGTTTTAATGGCTACACCTTC.

The rearrangement links TRBV6-5 to TRBJ1-6; a weak D match, TRBD1 (5 bases). Per germline, CDR1 MNHEY and CDR2 SVGAGI. V lost 6 bases, J lost 5 bases, and 14 bases lay in between. The CDR3 contains 15 residues. The CDR3: CASSQEGAHNSPLHF. The CDR3 DNA sequence: TGTGCCAGCAGCCAGGAAGGGGCTCATAATTCACCCCTCCACTTT.

The chain employs TRBV28 and TRBJ2-7, with a possible D match to TRBD1 (5 bases). The CDR3 loop spans 11 amino acids. V was cut by 8 bases and J by 7 bases, with 12 bases left in between. The germline V gene has CDR1 MDHEN and CDR2 SYDVKM. CDR3 region: CASGASREQYF. Here the CDR3 DNA reads TGTGCCAGCGGGGCCTCGAGGGAGCAGTACTTC. Complete variable domain (other parts from reference TRBV28 and TRBJ2-7): DVKVTQSSRYLVKRTGEKVFLECVQDMDHENMFWYRQDPGLGLRLIYFSYDVKMKEKGDIPEGYSVSREKKERFSLILESASTNQTSMYLCASGASREQYFGPGTRLTVT.

This rearrangement joins TRBV4-1 to TRBJ2-2; D unclear. This CDR3 spans 13 amino acids. Per germline, CDR1 MGHRA and CDR2 YSYEKL. Trimming stripped 4 bases from V and 6 bases from J, with 9 bases between. The CDR3 coding sequence is TGCGCCAGCAGCCTCCACCGGGCCGGGGAGCTGTTTTTT. Amino acids: CASSLHRAGELFF.

In regard to this clone: Other DNA sequences in the same sample also yield this CDR3. V usage is TRBV7-9 and J usage is TRBJ1-5; 9 nucleotides match TRBD1. J was trimmed by 4 bases and V by 3 bases; bases with no gene match: 1. The CDR3 runs 14 residues. CDR1 is SEHNR and CDR2 is FQNEAQ in the germline V gene (reference sequence). Here the CDR3 reads CASSLTGGNQPQHF. The CDR3 DNA follows: TGTGCCAGCAGCTTGACAGGGGGGAATCAGCCCCAGCATTTT.

This clone was picked up a small number of times. V and J are TRBV6-6 and TRBJ2-7; D is unresolved. V lost 5 bases to trimming and J lost 6 bases, with 8 bases between them. The V gene's germline CDR1 is MNHNY and CDR2 SVGAGI (reference sequence). This CDR3 has 11 amino acids. CDR3 in amino acids: CASSHHSEQYF. CDR3 nucleotides: TGTGCCAGCAGTCACCATAGCGAGCAGTACTTC.

The chain joins TRBV27 to TRBJ2-3, with 8 bases that match TRBD1. CDR1 and CDR2 (germline): MNHEY, SMNVEV (reference sequence). With 4 bases clipped from V and 4 bases from J, the junction kept 4 bases outside the gene matches. The CDR3 sequence is 14 residues long. CDR3 region: CASSSQQGADTQYF. CDR3 sequence (DNA): TGTGCCAGCAGTTCCCAACAGGGGGCAGATACGCAGTATTTT.

The chain uses TRBV5-5 and TRBJ2-3; 11 bases fit TRBD1. Germline CDR1 is SGHKS and CDR2 is YYEKEE (reference sequence). The J segment lost 6 bases and the V segment lost 0 bases, leaving 6 bases of the junction unmatched. The CDR3 has 16 amino acids. The CDR3 DNA reads TGTGCCAGCAGCTTGGGTGTAGGACAGGGGGCGGATACGCAGTATTTT. It specifies CASSLGVGQGADTQYF.

The chain recombines TRBV7-3 with TRBJ2-3; TRBD2 agrees at 8 bases. The CDR3 consists of 13 residues. After removal of 5 bases from V and 6 bases from J, the junction contained 4 bases not matched to a gene. Germline V CDR1 and CDR2: SGHTA, FQGTGA. The CDR3 region is CASSRAGADTQYF. Written as DNA, the CDR3 is TGTGCCAGCAGCCGAGCGGGAGCTGATACGCAGTATTTT.

This chain connects TRBV11-2 to TRBJ2-7; 7 bases match TRBD1. This CDR3 region has 15 residues. The junction had 9 bases not matched to a gene; V was cut back by 5 bases and J by 2 bases. Germline assignment: CDR1 SGHAT and CDR2 FQNNGV. CDR3 loop: CASSPVDRPPYEQYF. DNA for the CDR3: TGTGCCAGCAGCCCAGTGGACAGGCCCCCCTACGAGCAGTACTTC.

CDR3 amino acids: CASSPRDRLNQPQHF. The CDR3 DNA sequence: TGTGCCAGCAGTCCCCGGGACAGACTTAATCAGCCCCAGCATTTT. The chain uses TRBV6-5 and TRBJ1-5; TRBD1 agrees at 7 bases. The CDR3 is made up of 15 amino acids. The junction had 8 bases not matched to a gene; V was cut back by 5 bases and J by 4 bases. Looked up from germline, CDR1 is MNHEY and CDR2 is SVGAGI.

The J gene is TRBJ2-7, the V gene TRBV24-1, with D possibly TRBD2 on 5 matching bases. Looked up from germline, CDR1 is KGHDR and CDR2 is SFDVKD. The CDR3 contains 9 residues. The DNA of the CDR3 is TGTGCTGAGGGCTACGAGCAGTACTTC. Its translation is CAEGYEQYF.